The 12 T cell receptor beta chains below were found in one sample sequenced in a study of blood T cell repertoires in COVID-19. Sequenced by immunoSEQ multiplex PCR; TCRdb stores in-frame clones only, minus some. The sample contains about 110,000 clones, around 80% of which appear only once. The sequencing input was peripheral blood. The receptors come from a man between 65 and 85 years old with acute or convalescent COVID-19.

V and J are TRBV18 and TRBJ1-4, with TRBD1 as a possible D gene (5 bases). CDR1 is KGHSH, CDR2 LQKENI, per germline. V lost 3 bases and J lost 5, with 13 bases in between. The CDR3 length is 15 residues. The CDR3 DNA follows: TGTGCCAGCTCACCCCAGACAGTCCCGAATGAAAAACTGTTTTTT. Translated, it gives CASSPQTVPNEKLFF.

The chain links TRBV19 to TRBJ2-1; D might be TRBD1 (7 bases). V gave up 8 bases and J gave up 4 bases, with 12 bases separating them. This CDR3 is built from 13 residues. Germline CDR1 LNHDA, CDR2 SQIVND (reference sequence). This CDR3 is CASVQGGYNEQFF. The CDR3 DNA reads as TGTGCCAGTGTTCAGGGGGGATACAATGAGCAGTTCTTC.

The gene calls are TRBV5-4 and TRBJ2-5, with 10 bases aligning to TRBD2. The CDR3 contains 15 residues. From germline, CDR1 is SGHNT and CDR2 YYREEE (reference sequence). The V and J ends lost 4 bases and 5 bases, in that order; junction bases with no gene match: 8. In nucleotides, the CDR3 is TGTGCCAGCAGCCAAGCGGGGGGGCCGCTGGAGACCCAGTACTTC. Amino acid sequence: CASSQAGGPLETQYF.

This clone was detected only once. The V and J genes are TRBV6-4 and TRBJ1-6; 9 bases are a match to TRBD1. Trimming took 6 bases from V and 5 from J; bases not matched to a gene: 5. Germline V gene data show CDR1 as MRHNA and CDR2 as SNTAGT. The length of the CDR3 is 15 residues. The CDR3 protein is CASRTGQGDNSPLHF. Written as DNA, the CDR3 is TGTGCCAGCAGAACGGGACAGGGAGATAATTCACCCCTCCACTTT.

This CDR3 reads CASSPMTGIETGELFF. The CDR3 DNA sequence: TGTGCCAGCTCACCGATGACAGGGATTGAAACCGGGGAGCTGTTTTTT. The genes are TRBV18 and TRBJ2-2; 7 nucleotides match TRBD1. Germline V gene lookup returns CDR1 KGHSH and CDR2 LQKENI. J was trimmed by 5 bases and V by 3 bases; bases with no gene match: 9. The CDR3 has 16 residues.

Worth noting for this clone: The junction shows a germline mismatch at one end, possibly a read error. In nucleotides, the CDR3 is TGTGCCAGCTCAGCACCGGGACTAGCGGGGTACAATGAGCAGTTCTTC. Its protein product is CASSAPGLAGYNEQFF. The chain carries TRBV18 and TRBJ2-1; 13 nucleotides match TRBD2. CDR1 and CDR2 (germline): KGHSH, LQKENI. There are 16 residues in the CDR3.

The gene calls are TRBV10-3 and TRBJ1-2; weak D call: TRBD1 (5 bases). V lost 2 bases and J 0 bases, leaving 7 bases between the germline ends. CDR3 size: 14 residues. Germline loops: CDR1 ENHRY, CDR2 SYGVKD. The CDR3 spells CAISEGATNYGYTF. CDR3 coding DNA: TGTGCCATCAGTGAGGGGGCCACTAACTATGGCTACACCTTC.

The chain uses TRBV5-1 and TRBJ2-5, with 9 positions matching TRBD1. Trimming removed 3 bases from V and 4 bases from J; junction bases left unmatched: 4. Germline lookup yields CDR1 SGHRS and CDR2 YFSETQ. The CDR3 length is 14 residues. CDR3 nucleotides: TGCGCCAGCAGCTCGATGACAGGGGGAGAGACCCAGTACTTC. It is translated as CASSSMTGGETQYF.

This chain joins TRBV21-1 and TRBJ2-1; the table's D call, TRBD2, has no DNA check behind it. TRBV21-1 is a listed pseudogene. This CDR3 is 17 amino acids long. CDR3 in DNA: TGTGCCAGCAGCACCGGGACTAGCGGGGGGCCCTACAATGAGCAGTTCTTC. As protein: CASSTGTSGGPYNEQFF.

This clone was seen a single time. This chain joins TRBV28 and TRBJ1-5; perhaps TRBD1 as D (6 bases). V lost 6 bases and J lost 4, with 10 bases in between. CDR3 length: 13 residues. Germline V gene sequence: CDR1 MDHEN, CDR2 SYDVKM. CDR3 residues: CASRGASNQPQHF. In nucleotides, the CDR3 is TGTGCCAGCAGGGGGGCGTCAAATCAGCCCCAGCATTTT.

The DNA of the CDR3 is TGCGCCAGCAGCTTGGGACAGGGCGAAAGGGACACTGAAGCTTTCTTT. Translating gives CASSLGQGERDTEAFF. The chain joins TRBV5-1 to TRBJ1-1, with TRBD1 matching over 7 bases. Germline V gene sequence: CDR1 SGHRS, CDR2 YFSETQ. J gave up 3 bases and V 0 bases, and 8 bases lay outside the gene matches. The CDR3 extends over 16 amino acids.

The chain recombines TRBV5-1 with TRBJ2-7, with TRBD2 identical over 15 bases. Trimming took 0 bases from V and 1 from J; bases not matched to a gene: 11. The length of the CDR3 is 20 residues. Germline loops: CDR1 SGHRS, CDR2 YFSETQ. CDR3 DNA sequence: TGCGCCAGCAGCTTGGGAGGGGTCACCGGGACTAGCGGGGGGTCCTACGAGCAGTACTTC. Translated: CASSLGGVTGTSGGSYEQYF.